These 10 T cell receptor beta chains share one sample of origin, sequenced in a study of CD8 T cells in ankylosing spondylitis. In TCRdb, the 5' RACE reads were re-called with MiXCR into one record per CDR3 protein. The data contain 250,000 to 350,000 distinct CDR3 sequences, less than 25% of them singletons. What was sequenced was blood, either unsorted or a sorted T cell fraction (not recorded which). These receptors all stem from a female donor with ankylosing spondylitis or in good health (not recorded which).

This clonotype was counted at least ten times. J is TRBJ2-1 and V is TRBV10-1, with 15 bases matching TRBD2. Germline-derived CDR1 and CDR2 are WNHNN and SYGVQD (reference sequence). CDR3 length: 13 residues. With 8 bases clipped from V and 7 bases from J, the junction kept 0 bases outside the gene matches. The CDR3, as DNA: TGCGCCAGCGGACTAGCGGGGGGGAATGAGCAGTTCTTC. Residues: CASGLAGGNEQFF.

At least ten counts were recorded for this clonotype. The chain has TRBV20-1 and TRBJ2-1; D may be TRBD1 or TRBD2 (5 bases each). The CDR3 totals 18 residues. V was clipped by 0 bases and J by 5 bases, with 23 bases between them. Germline V gene lookup returns CDR1 DFQATT and CDR2 SNEGSKA (reference sequence). The CDR3 coding sequence is TGCAGTGCTAGAGACCGCCTGACCTCCCGGGGCCTACACAATGAGCAGTTCTTC. Its protein is CSARDRLTSRGLHNEQFF.

This clonotype turned up a few times. The gene calls are TRBV20-1 and TRBJ1-1, with no clear D. The V and J ends lost 0 bases and 7 bases respectively, with 12 bases between them. Germline CDR1 reads DFQATT; CDR2 reads SNEGSKA (reference sequence). CDR3 length equals 13 residues. CDR3 loop: CSARDPRTLEAFF. The DNA for the CDR3 is TGCAGTGCTAGAGATCCGAGAACTCTTGAAGCTTTCTTT.

This clonotype was detected only a few times. V gene TRBV20-1 combines with J gene TRBJ2-7, with TRBD1 identical over 7 bases. CDR1 and CDR2 from the germline V gene are DFQATT and SNEGSKA (reference sequence). The CDR3 runs to 13 residues. J was trimmed by 3 bases and V by 3 bases; bases with no gene match: 5. The CDR3: CSASGQEYYEQYF. CDR3 DNA sequence: TGCAGTGCTAGCGGACAGGAGTACTACGAGCAGTACTTC.

At least ten counts were recorded for this clonotype. V usage is TRBV29-1 and J usage is TRBJ2-5; D remains unclear. Germline CDR1 reads SQVTM; CDR2 reads ANQGSEA. Trimming shortened V by 3 bases and J by 5 bases, and 7 bases separated the two germline ends. The CDR3 sequence is 11 residues long. The CDR3, as DNA: TGCAGCGTTGATGCCTCGGAGACCCAGTACTTC. This sequence encodes CSVDASETQYF.

This clonotype came up many times. V usage is TRBV7-8 and J usage is TRBJ1-5; no clear D. Germline V lookup: CDR1 SGHVS, CDR2 FQNEAQ. CDR3 length equals 13 residues. V was clipped by 0 bases and J by 5 bases, with 5 bases between them. The CDR3 is CASSLARDQPQHF. Written as DNA, the CDR3 is TGTGCCAGCAGCTTAGCACGGGATCAGCCCCAGCATTTT.

The rearrangement uses TRBV30 and TRBJ2-7; no clear D. The germline CDR1 and CDR2 sequences are GTSNPN and SVGIG (reference sequence). CDR3 size: 12 residues. Trimming stripped 6 bases from V and 2 bases from J, with 11 bases between. CDR3 coding DNA: TGTGCCTGCCGCGGATACGCCTACGAGCAGTACTTC. Encoded protein: CACRGYAYEQYF.

V gene TRBV6-2 or TRBV6-3 combines with J gene TRBJ2-1; TRBD2 is a possible D gene (6 bases). V lost 7 bases and J lost 6, with 10 bases in between. The germline CDR1 and CDR2 sequences are MNHEY and SVGEGT. This CDR3 has 12 amino acids. The CDR3 bases are TGTGCCAGCACGGCGGGACCCAATGAGCAGTTCTTC. Translated, it gives CASTAGPNEQFF.

The sample holds a few counts of this clonotype. V and J are TRBV20-1 and TRBJ2-6; D call uncertain. The CDR3 runs 15 residues. Germline V gene sequence: CDR1 DFQATT, CDR2 SNEGSKA (reference sequence). Trimming pared 1 base from V and 3 bases from J, leaving 10 bases between. The CDR3 bases are TGCAGTGCTAGAGTTCAGGCTGGTGGGGCCAACGTCCTGACTTTC. Translating it yields CSARVQAGGANVLTF.

This clonotype was found many times. The chain is built from TRBV12-3 or TRBV12-4 and TRBJ2-5; D is perhaps TRBD2 (6 bases). Deletions cut 2 bases from V and 4 bases from J, with 11 bases between. The CDR3 spans 14 residues. The CDR3 loop is CASSLLTRGETQYF. CDR3 coding DNA: TGTGCCAGCAGTTTATTGACTAGAGGAGAGACCCAGTACTTC.